This T cell receptor (beta chain) was profiled in a study of blood T cell repertoires in COVID-19. Study summary: COVID-19 samples from acute and convalescent phases originated in the United States, Italy and Spain. PBMCs, B-cell-depleted T cells, or T cells were the source of the cDNA or gDNA that made up the material.

Per the study methods: Cell counts per sample came from amplifying reference gene primers. Using immunoSEQ multiplex PCR, the repertoire was profiled, and TCRdb retains in-frame clones only, with some absent. The V and J calls and clone size were taken over from that table, and D and trimming were inferred from the DNA. The repertoire holds about 46,000 clones, about 91% seen once, with approximately 3% in the top ten. The length of the CDR3 is 13 residues. V gave up 2 bases and J gave up 11 bases, with 18 bases separating them. Germline V gives CDR1 SQVTM, CDR2 ANQGSEA. V usage is TRBV29-1 and J usage is TRBJ1-1; no clear D gene. This TCR derives from a man in his forties or fifties with acute or convalescent COVID-19. Sequencing used peripheral blood. The CDR3 loop reads CSVEWGRELGAFF. CDR3 DNA sequence: TGCAGCGTTGAATGGGGAAGGGAACTAGGGGCTTTCTTT.